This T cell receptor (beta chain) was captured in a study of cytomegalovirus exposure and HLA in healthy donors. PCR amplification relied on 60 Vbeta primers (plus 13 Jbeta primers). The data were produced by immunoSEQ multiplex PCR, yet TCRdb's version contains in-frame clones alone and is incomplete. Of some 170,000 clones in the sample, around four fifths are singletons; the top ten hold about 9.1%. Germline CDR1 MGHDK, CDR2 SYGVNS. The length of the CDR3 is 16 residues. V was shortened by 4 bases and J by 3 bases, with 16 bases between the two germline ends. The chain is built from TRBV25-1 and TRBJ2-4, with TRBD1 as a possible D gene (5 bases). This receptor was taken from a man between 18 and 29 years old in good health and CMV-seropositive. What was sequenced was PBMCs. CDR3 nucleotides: TGTGCCAGCAGTGGCCCCTTCGGGCAGGGCAAAAACATTCAGTACTTC. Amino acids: CASSGPFGQGKNIQYF.